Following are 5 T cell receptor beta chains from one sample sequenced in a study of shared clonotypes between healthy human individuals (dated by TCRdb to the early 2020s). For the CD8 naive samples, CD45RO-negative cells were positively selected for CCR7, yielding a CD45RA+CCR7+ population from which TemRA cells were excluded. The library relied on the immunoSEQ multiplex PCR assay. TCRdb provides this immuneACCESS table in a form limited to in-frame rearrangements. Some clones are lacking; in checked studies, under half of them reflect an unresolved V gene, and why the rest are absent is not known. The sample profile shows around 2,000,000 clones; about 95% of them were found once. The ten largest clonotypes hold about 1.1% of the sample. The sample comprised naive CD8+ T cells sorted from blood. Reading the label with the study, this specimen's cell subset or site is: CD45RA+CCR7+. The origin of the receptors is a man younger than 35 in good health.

The CDR3 DNA is TGCGCCAGCAGCCAAGGGAGTACAGGGCGCACTGAAGCTTTCTTT. As protein: CASSQGSTGRTEAFF. The chain has TRBV4-1 and TRBJ1-1; possible D gene TRBD1, 6 bases. With 1 base removed from V and 4 bases from J, the gap between germline ends came to 13 bases. Germline V gene lookup returns CDR1 MGHRA and CDR2 YSYEKL. The CDR3 loop spans 15 amino acids.

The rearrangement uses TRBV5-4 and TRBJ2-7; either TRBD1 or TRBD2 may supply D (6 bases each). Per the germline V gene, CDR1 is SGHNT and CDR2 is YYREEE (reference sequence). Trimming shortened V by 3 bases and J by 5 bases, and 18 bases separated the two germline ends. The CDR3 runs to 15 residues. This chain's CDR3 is CASSSVPGGGDEQYF. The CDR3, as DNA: TGTGCCAGCAGCTCTGTGCCCGGGGGCGGCGACGAGCAGTACTTC.

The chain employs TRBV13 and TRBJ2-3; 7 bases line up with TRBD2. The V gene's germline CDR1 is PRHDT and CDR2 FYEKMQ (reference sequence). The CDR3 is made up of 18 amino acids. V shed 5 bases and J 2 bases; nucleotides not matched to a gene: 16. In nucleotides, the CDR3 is TGTGCCAGCAGCCTCCCGTACGGTTGGGGGGGAGACACAGATACGCAGTATTTT. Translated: CASSLPYGWGGDTDTQYF.

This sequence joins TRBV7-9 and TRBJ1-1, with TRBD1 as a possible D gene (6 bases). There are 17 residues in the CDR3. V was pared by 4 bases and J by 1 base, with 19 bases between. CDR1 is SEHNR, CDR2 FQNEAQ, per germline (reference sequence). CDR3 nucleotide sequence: TGTGCCAGCAGCTCGTGGGTGGCAGGGGTACAGAACACTGAAGCTTTCTTT. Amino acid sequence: CASSSWVAGVQNTEAFF.

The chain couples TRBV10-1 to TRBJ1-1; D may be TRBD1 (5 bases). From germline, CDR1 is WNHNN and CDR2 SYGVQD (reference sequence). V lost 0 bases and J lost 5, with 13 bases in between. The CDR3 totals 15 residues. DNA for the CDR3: TGCGCCAGCAGTGAGTCGTGGCAGGGCGAAACTGAAGCTTTCTTT. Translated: CASSESWQGETEAFF.